The source of this T cell receptor beta chain is a study of shared clonotypes between healthy human individuals. For the study at large: Three plates were used per donor for CD4 naive, three for CD4 memory, two for CD8 naive and one for CD8 memory. Study findings and constraints: Memory subsets generally showed lower estimated richness than naive subsets.

Deep-level assay runs were performed. Sequencing used immunoSEQ multiplex PCR; TCRdb keeps in-frame clones, though not all of them. This table holds some 630,000 clones, 60% to 80% found once. This clone has only one observation. What it binds is not known. The CDR3 runs 14 residues. V shed 6 bases, J shed 0 bases, and the junction held 2 bases outside the gene matches. The germline CDR1 and CDR2 sequences are MNHEY and SVGAGI. Sequencing used memory CD4+ T cells sorted from blood. The subset denotes: CD45RA-negative fraction. The chain employs TRBV6-5 and TRBJ1-5; TRBD1 matches 7 bases. This sequence originates from a woman between 25 and 40 years old in good health. CDR3 DNA sequence: TGTGCCAGCAGGCGACAGGGTAGCAATCAGCCCCAGCATTTT. This encodes CASRRQGSNQPQHF.